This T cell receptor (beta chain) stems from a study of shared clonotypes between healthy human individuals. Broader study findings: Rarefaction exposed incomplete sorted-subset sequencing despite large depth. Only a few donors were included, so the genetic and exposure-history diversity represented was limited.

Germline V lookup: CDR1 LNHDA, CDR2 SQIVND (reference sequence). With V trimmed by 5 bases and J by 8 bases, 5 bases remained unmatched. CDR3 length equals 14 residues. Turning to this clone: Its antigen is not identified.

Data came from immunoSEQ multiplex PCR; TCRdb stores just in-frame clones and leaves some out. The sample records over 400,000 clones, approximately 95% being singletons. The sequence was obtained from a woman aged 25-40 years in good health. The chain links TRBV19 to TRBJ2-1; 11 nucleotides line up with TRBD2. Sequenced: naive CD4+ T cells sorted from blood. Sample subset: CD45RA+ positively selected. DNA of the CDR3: TGTGCCAGTAGTCGACTAGCGGGAACCGATGAGCAGTTCTTC. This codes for CASSRLAGTDEQFF.